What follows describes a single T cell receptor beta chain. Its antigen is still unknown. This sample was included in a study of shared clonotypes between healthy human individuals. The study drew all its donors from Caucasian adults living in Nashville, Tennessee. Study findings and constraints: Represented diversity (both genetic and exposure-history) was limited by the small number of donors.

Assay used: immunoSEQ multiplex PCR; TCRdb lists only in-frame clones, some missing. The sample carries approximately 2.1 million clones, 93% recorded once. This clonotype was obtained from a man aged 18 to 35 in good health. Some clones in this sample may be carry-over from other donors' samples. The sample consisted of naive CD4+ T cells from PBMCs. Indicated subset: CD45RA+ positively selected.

The CDR3: CASSQGHLSNQPQHF. CDR3 DNA sequence: TGCGCCAGCAGCCAAGGTCACCTTAGCAATCAGCCCCAGCATTTT. The J gene is TRBJ1-5, the V gene TRBV4-1; D gene uncertain. The length of the CDR3 is 15 residues. From germline, CDR1 is MGHRA and CDR2 YSYEKL. With 1 base removed from V and 0 bases from J, the gap between germline ends came to 7 bases.